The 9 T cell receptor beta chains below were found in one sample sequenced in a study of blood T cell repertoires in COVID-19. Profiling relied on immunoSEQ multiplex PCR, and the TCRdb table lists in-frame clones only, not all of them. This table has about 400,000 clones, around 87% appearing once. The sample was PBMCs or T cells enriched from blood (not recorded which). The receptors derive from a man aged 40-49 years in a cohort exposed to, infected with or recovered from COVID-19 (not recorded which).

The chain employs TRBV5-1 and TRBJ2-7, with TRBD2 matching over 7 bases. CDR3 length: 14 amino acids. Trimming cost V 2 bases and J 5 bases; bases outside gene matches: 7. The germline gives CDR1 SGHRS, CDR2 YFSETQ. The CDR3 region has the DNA TGCGCCAGCAGCTTAAGCGGGGCAGGGAACGAGCAGTACTTC. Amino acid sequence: CASSLSGAGNEQYF.

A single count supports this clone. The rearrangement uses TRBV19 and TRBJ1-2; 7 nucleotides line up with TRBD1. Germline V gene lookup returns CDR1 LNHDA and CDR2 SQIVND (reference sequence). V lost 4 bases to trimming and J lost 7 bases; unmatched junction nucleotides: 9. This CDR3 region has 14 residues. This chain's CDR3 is CASSTDRVLVGYTF. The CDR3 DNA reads TGTGCCAGTAGTACCGACAGGGTCTTGGTTGGCTACACCTTC.

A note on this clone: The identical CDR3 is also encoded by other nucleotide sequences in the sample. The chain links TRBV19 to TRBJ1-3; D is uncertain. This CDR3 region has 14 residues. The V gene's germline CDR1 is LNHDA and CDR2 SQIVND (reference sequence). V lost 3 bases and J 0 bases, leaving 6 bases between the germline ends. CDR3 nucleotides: TGTGCCAGTAGTATCGGCGGCTCTGGAAACACCATATATTTT. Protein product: CASSIGGSGNTIYF.

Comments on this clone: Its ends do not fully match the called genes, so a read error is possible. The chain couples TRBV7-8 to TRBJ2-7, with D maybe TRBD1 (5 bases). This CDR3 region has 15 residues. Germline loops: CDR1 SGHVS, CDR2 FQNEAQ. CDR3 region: CASRGPSGPLYGSNF. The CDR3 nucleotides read TGTGCCAGCAGGGGTCCGTCAGGGCCCCTGTACGGCAGTAACTTC.

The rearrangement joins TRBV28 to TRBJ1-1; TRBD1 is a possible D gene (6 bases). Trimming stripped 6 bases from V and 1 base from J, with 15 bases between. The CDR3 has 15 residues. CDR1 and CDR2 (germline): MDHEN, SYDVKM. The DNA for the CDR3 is TGTGCCAGCAGGACACCCGAGACAGGGAACACTGAAGCTTTCTTT. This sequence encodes CASRTPETGNTEAFF.

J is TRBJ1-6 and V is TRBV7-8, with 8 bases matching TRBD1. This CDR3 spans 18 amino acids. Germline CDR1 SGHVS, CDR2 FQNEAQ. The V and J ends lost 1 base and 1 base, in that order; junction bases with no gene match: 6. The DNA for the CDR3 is TGTGCCAGCAGCTTAGAACCAGGGGGCGCTTCCTATAATTCACCCCTCCACTTT. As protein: CASSLEPGGASYNSPLHF.

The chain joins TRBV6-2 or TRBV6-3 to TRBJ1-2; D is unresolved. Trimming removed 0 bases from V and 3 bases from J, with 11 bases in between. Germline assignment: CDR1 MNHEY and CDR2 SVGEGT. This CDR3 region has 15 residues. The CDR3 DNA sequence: TGTGCCAGCAGTTACTCGTACTCCTACCACTATGGCTACACCTTC. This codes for CASSYSYSYHYGYTF.

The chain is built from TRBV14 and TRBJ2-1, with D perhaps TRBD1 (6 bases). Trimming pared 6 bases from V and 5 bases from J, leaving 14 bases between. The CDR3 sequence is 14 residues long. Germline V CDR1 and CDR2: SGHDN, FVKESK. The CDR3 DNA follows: TGTGCCAGCAGTCCAGGGACAAGGAACAATGAGCAGTTCTTC. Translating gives CASSPGTRNNEQFF.

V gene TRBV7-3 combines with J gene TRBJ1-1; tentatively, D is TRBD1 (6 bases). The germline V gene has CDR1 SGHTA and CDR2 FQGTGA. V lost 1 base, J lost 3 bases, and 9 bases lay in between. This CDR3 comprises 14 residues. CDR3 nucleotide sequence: TGTGCCAGCAGCTTAAACGCAGGGGACACTGAAGCTTTCTTT. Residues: CASSLNAGDTEAFF.